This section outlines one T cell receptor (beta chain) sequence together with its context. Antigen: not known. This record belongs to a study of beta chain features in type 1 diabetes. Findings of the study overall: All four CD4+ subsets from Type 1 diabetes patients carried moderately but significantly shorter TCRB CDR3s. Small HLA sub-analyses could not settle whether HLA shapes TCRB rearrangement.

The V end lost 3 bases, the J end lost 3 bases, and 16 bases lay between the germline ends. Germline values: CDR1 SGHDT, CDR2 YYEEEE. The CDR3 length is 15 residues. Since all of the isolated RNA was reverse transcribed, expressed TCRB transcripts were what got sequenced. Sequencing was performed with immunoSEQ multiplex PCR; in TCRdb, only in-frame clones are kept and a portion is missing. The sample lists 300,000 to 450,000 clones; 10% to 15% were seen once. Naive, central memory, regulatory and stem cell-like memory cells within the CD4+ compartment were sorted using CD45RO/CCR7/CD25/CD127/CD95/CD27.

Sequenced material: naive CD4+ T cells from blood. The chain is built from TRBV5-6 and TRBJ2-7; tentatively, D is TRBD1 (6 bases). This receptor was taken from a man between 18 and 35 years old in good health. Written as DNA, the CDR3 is TGTGCCAGCAGCTCCTTGGACAGCACCCGCTACGAGCAGTACTTC. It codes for CASSSLDSTRYEQYF.